This TCR beta chain derives from a study of blood T cell repertoires in COVID-19. Across the study: Whether acute or convalescent, the COVID-19 samples came from the United States, Italy and Spain. T cells, B-cell-depleted T cells, or PBMCs supplied cDNA or gDNA.

There are 15 residues in the CDR3. Germline trimming cut 6 bases from V and 5 bases from J; bases unmatched to any gene: 8. CDR1 is MNHEY and CDR2 is SVGAGI in the germline V gene. A few counts support this clone. The repertoire was sequenced with immunoSEQ multiplex PCR; TCRdb's copy has only in-frame clones and lacks some. The sample contains hundreds of thousands of clones, roughly 87% of which appear only once. The clonotype was recovered from a woman aged 25 to 39 with acute COVID-19. The material sequenced was PBMCs or T cells enriched from blood (not recorded which). The chain employs TRBV6-5 and TRBJ1-5, with 9 bases that match TRBD1. The CDR3 DNA reads as TGTGCCAGCAGCCTAAACAGGGGGCAATATCAGCCCCAGCATTTT. Amino acid sequence: CASSLNRGQYQPQHF.